Shown below are 5 T cell receptor beta chains from a single sample sequenced in a study of post-analysis software for immune sequencing data. The library was made from cDNA and included unique molecular identifiers. TCRdb processed the PCR reads anew with MiXCR; each CDR3 protein has one entry. The table records hundreds of thousands of distinct CDR3 sequences, 55% to 60% of them present only once. Antigens for these TCRs are unknown. General study points: Patients carried five TRBV segments more frequently than controls did, and TRBV5-6, TRBV5-1 and TRBV20-1 were among them.

Specimen: blood. The source is a girl aged 2 to 9 with multiple sclerosis.

The chain links TRBV11-3 to TRBJ2-7; no definite D call. The J call may not be correct, given that the DNA end is closer to TRBJ2-5. Germline loops: CDR1 SGHNT, CDR2 YENEEA. The length of the CDR3 is 14 residues. CDR3 sequence reads: CASSLVTRKVTQYF. CDR3 in DNA: TGTGCCAGCAGCTTAGTTACCAGAAAGGTGACCCAGTACTTC.

The chain has TRBV20-1 and TRBJ2-1; D is tentatively TRBD1 or TRBD2 (6 bases each). CDR1 DFQATT and CDR2 SNEGSKA come from the germline V gene (reference sequence). The CDR3 extends over 13 amino acids. The V and J ends lost 3 bases and 7 bases respectively, with 13 bases between them. CDR3 protein: CSASGGSFNEQFF. The CDR3 DNA reads TGCAGTGCTAGCGGGGGCTCGTTTAATGAGCAGTTCTTC.

DNA for the CDR3: TGTGCCTGGTTCCGGGATTATGGCTACACCTTC. The encoded protein is CAWFRDYGYTF. The genes are TRBV30 and TRBJ1-2; D gene unclear. Germline V lookup: CDR1 GTSNPN, CDR2 SVGIG (reference sequence). Trimming left V 5 bases short and J 5 bases short, with 9 bases between. This CDR3 spans 11 amino acids.

The chain recombines TRBV10-3 with TRBJ2-3, with TRBD2 matching 9 bases. The junction had 3 bases not matched to a gene; V was cut back by 6 bases and J by 2 bases. Germline V CDR1 and CDR2: ENHRY, SYGVKD. The CDR3 has 14 residues. This CDR3 is CAIRPGLATDTQYF. The CDR3 DNA reads TGTGCCATCAGGCCGGGACTAGCCACAGATACGCAGTATTTT.

This clonotype was counted once. V gene TRBV6-2 or TRBV6-3 combines with J gene TRBJ1-2; no reliable D call. Trimming cost V 2 bases and J 5 bases, with 12 bases left between them. CDR3 length equals 14 residues. Germline assignment: CDR1 MNHEY and CDR2 SVGEGT. CDR3 DNA: TGTGCCAGCAGTTACGAGGCCTCTTCATATGGCTACACCTTC. Its protein product is CASSYEASSYGYTF.